Shown below are 3 T cell receptor beta chains from a single sample sequenced in a study of blood T cell repertoires in COVID-19. The data were produced by immunoSEQ multiplex PCR, yet TCRdb's version contains in-frame clones alone and is incomplete. Seen here are 240,000 or so clones, roughly 87% observed once, and the top ten hold 7.2%. Sequenced material: peripheral blood. These receptors all stem from a man between 60 and 70 years old who had recovered from COVID-19.

The chain carries TRBV6-2 or TRBV6-3 and TRBJ2-1; D is perhaps TRBD2 (6 bases). The germline V gene has CDR1 MNHEY and CDR2 SVGEGT. The CDR3 runs to 16 residues. Trimming left V 6 bases short and J 0 bases short, with 15 bases between. CDR3: CASSPHDGSSYNEQFF. The CDR3, as DNA: TGTGCCAGCAGCCCTCATGACGGGAGCTCCTACAATGAGCAGTTCTTC.

The V call is TRBV9, the J call TRBJ2-7; D is possibly TRBD1 (7 bases). V shed 0 bases and J shed 12 bases, with 19 bases lying between them. The CDR3 has 14 residues. Germline loops: CDR1 SGDLS, CDR2 YYNGEE. The CDR3 sequence is CASSVATGDRVLYF. The CDR3 DNA reads TGTGCCAGCAGCGTAGCTACGGGAGACAGGGTTTTGTACTTC.

This clone showed up just once. The chain joins TRBV7-2 to TRBJ2-1; 8 bases match TRBD1. V shed 1 base and J 3 bases; nucleotides not matched to a gene: 2. The CDR3 loop spans 15 amino acids. CDR1 is SGHTA and CDR2 is FQGNSA in the germline V gene. The CDR3 sequence: CASSLGQGNYNEQFF. CDR3 bases: TGTGCCAGCAGCTTAGGACAGGGGAACTACAATGAGCAGTTCTTC.